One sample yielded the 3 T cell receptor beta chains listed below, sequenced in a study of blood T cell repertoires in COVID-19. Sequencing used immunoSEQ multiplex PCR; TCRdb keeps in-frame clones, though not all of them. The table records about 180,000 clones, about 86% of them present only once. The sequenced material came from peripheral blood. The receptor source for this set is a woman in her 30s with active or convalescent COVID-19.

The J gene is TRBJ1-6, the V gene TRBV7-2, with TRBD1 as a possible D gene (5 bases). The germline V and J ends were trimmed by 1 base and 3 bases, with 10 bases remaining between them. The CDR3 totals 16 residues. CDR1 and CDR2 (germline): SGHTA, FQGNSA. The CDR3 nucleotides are TGTGCCAGCAGCTTAGTTGTGACAGACTATAATTCACCCCTCCACTTT. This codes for CASSLVVTDYNSPLHF. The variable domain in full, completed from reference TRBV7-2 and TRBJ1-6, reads GAGVSQSPSNKVTEKGKDVELRCDPISGHTALYWYRQSLGQGLEFLIYFQGNSAPDKSGLPSDRFSAERTGGSVSTLTIQRTQQEDSAVYLCASSLVVTDYNSPLHFGNGTRLTVT.

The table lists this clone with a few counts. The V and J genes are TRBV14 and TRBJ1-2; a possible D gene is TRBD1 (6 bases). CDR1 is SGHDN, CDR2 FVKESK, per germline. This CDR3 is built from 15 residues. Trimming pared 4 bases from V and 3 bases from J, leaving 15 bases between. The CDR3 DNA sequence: TGTGCCAGCAGCCCAACACAGGGCGGGTACTATGGCTACACCTTC. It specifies CASSPTQGGYYGYTF.

CDR3 residues: CASSQWDRDSNEKLFF. DNA for the CDR3: TGTGCCAGCAGCCAATGGGACAGGGATTCTAATGAAAAACTGTTTTTT. The chain couples TRBV3-1 (or the pseudogene TRBV3-2) to TRBJ1-4; TRBD1 agrees at 9 bases. The CDR3 covers 16 residues. Germline loops: CDR1 LGHDT, CDR2 YNNKEL (reference sequence). The trim removed 2 bases at V and 3 bases at J, leaving 4 bases unmatched.